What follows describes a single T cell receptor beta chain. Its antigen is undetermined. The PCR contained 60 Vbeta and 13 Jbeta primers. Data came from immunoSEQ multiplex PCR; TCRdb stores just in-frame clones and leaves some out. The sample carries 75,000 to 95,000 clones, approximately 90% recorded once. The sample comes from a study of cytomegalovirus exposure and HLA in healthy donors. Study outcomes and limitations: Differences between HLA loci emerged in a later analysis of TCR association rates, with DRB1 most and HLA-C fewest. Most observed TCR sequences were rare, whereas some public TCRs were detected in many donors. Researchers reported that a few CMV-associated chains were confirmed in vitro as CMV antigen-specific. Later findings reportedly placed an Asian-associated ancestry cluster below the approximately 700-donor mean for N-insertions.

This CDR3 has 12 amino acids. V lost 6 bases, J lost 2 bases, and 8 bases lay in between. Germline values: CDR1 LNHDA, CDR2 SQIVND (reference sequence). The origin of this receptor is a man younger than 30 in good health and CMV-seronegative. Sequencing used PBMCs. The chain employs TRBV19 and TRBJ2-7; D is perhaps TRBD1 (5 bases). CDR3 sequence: CASSDSPYEQYF. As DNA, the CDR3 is TGTGCCAGTAGCGACAGCCCCTACGAGCAGTACTTC.